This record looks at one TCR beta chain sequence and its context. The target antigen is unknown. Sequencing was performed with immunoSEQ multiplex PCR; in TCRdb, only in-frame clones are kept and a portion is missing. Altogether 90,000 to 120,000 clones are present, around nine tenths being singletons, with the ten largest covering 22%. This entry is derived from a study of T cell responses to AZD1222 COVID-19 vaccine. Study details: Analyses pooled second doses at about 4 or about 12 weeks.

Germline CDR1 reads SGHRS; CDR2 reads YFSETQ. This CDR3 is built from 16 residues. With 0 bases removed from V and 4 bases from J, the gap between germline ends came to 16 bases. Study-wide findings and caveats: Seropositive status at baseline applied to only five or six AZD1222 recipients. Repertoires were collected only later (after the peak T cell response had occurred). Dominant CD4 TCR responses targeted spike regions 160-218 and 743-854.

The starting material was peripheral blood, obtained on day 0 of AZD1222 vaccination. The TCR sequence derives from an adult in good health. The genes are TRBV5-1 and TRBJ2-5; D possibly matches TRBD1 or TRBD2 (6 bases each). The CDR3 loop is CASSLELGGNLETQYF. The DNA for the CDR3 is TGCGCCAGCAGCTTGGAGTTAGGGGGGAATTTAGAGACCCAGTACTTC.